Listed here is a single TCR beta chain. Its matching antigen is unknown. In this CDR3 the conserved last residue, phenylalanine or tryptophan, is missing, so a read error is likely. The limits of the CDR3 on the DNA are not certain, so only TCRdb's listed CDR3 is given. TCRdb called the reads again in MiXCR, with one record for every CDR3 protein. The sample includes about 5,500 distinct CDR3 sequences, approximately 51% of them seen just once. The sample is drawn from a study of T cell repertoires in cytomegalovirus infection. Germline V CDR1 and CDR2: SGHVS, FQNEAQ. The CDR3 adds up to 12 amino acids, both ends counted.

The V call is TRBV7-8, the J call TRBJ2-7; TRBD1 is the table's D call and was not checked against the DNA. Specimen: PBMCs, sequenced either directly or after in vitro stimulation (not recorded which). The source is a human donor in good health (CMV status not recorded). Some clones in this sample may be carry-over from other donors' samples. This chain's CDR3 is CASSWDTPGDEQ.